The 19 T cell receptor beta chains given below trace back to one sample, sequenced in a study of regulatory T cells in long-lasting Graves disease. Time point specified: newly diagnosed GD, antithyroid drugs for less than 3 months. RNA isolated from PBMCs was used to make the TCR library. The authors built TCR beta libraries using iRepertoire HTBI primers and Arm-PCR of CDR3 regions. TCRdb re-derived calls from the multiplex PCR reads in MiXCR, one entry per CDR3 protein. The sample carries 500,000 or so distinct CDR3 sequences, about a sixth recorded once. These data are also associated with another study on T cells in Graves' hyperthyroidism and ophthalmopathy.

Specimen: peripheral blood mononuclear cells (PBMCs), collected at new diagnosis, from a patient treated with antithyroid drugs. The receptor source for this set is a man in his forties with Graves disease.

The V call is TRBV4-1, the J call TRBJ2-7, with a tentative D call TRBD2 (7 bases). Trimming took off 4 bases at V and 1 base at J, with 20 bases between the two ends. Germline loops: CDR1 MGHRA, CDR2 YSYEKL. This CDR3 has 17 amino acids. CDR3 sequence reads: CASSLRGGGGLSYEQYF. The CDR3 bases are TGCGCCAGCAGCCTAAGGGGAGGGGGGGGACTTTCCTACGAGCAGTACTTC.

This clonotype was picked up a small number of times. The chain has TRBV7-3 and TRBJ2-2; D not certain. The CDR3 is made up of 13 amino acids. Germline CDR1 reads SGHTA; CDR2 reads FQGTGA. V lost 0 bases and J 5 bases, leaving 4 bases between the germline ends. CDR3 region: CASSLTITGELFF. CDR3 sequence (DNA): TGTGCCAGCAGCTTAACCATTACCGGGGAGCTGTTTTTT.

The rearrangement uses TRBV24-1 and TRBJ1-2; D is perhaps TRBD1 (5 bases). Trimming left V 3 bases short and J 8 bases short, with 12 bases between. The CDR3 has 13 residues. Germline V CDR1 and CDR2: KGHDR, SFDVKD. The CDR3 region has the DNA TGTGCCACCAGTGATAAGCGGACACTCGGCTACACCTTC. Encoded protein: CATSDKRTLGYTF.

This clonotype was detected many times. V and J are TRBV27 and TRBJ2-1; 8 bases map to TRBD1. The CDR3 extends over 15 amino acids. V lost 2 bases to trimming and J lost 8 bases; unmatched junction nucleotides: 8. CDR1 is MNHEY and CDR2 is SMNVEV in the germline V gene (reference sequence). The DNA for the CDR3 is TGTGCCAGCAGTTTAGTGACAGGGGTGATCGATGAGCAGTTCTTC. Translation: CASSLVTGVIDEQFF.

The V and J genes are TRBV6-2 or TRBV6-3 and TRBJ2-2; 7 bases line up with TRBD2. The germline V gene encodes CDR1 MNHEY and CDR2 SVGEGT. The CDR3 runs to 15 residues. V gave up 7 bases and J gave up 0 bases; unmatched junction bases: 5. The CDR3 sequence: CASKKAGTNTGELFF. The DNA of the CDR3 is TGTGCCAGCAAGAAAGCGGGAACGAACACCGGGGAGCTGTTTTTT.

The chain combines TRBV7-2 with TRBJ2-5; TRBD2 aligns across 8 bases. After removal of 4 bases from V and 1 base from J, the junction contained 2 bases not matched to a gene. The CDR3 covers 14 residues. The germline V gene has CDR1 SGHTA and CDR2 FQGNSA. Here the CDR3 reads CASSSREAQETQYF. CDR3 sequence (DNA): TGTGCCAGCAGCTCGCGGGAGGCCCAAGAGACCCAGTACTTC.

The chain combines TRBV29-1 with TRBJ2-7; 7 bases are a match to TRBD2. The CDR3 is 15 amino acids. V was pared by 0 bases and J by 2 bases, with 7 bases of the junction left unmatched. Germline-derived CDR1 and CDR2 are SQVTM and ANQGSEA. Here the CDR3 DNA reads TGCAGCGTTGAAGATCCCAGCGGGGTTACCTACGAGCAGTACTTC. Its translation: CSVEDPSGVTYEQYF.

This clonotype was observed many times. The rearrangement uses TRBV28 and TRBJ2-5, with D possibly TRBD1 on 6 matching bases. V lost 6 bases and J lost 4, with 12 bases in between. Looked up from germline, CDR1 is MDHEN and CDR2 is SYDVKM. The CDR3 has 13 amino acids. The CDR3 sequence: CASSPGVGETQYF. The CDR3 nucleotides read TGTGCCAGCAGCCCAGGGGTTGGAGAGACCCAGTACTTC.

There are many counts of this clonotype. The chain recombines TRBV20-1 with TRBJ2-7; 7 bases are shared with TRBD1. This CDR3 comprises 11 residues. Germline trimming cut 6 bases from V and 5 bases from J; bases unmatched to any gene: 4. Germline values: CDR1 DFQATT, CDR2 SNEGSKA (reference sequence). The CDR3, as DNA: TGCAGTGCGAGACAGGGCCACGAGCAGTACTTC. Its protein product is CSARQGHEQYF.

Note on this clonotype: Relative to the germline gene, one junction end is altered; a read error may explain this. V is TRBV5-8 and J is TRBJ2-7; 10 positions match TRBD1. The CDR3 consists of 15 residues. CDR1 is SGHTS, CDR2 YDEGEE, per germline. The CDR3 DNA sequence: TGTGCCAGCAGCTTCACTCCGGGGACAGGGGACGAGCAGTGCTTC. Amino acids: CASSFTPGTGDEQCF.

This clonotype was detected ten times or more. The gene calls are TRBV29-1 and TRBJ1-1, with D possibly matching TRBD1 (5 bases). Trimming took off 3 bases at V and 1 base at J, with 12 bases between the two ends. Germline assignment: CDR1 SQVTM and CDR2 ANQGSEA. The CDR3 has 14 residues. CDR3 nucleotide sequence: TGCAGCGTTGAGGTCCCGGACAAGAACACTGAAGCTTTCTTT. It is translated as CSVEVPDKNTEAFF.

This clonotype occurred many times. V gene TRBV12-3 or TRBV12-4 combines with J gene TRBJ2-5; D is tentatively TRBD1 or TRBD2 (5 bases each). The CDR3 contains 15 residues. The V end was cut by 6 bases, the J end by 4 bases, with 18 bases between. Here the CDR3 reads CASSPGQRGSETQYF. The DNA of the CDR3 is TGTGCCAGCAGCCCGGGGCAGAGGGGATCAGAGACCCAGTACTTC.

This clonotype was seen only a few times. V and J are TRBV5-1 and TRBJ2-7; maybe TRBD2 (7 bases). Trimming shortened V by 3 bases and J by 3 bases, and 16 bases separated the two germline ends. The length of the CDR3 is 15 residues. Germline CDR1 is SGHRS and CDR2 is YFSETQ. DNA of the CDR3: TGCGCCAGCAGCTCAAGGGGGGGGGACCACTACGAGCAGTACTTC. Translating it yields CASSSRGGDHYEQYF. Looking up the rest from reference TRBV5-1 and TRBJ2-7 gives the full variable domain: KAGVTQTPRYLIKTRGQQVTLSCSPISGHRSVSWYQQTPGQGLQFLFEYFSETQRNKGNFPGRFSGRQFSNSRSEMNVSTLELGDSALYLCASSSRGGDHYEQYFGPGTRLTVT.

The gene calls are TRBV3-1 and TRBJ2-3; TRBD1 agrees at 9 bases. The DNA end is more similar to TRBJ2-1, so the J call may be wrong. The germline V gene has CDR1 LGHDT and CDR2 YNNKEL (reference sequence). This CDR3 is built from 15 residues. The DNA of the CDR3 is TGTGCCAGCAGCCAACCCGGGACAGGGAAGGGTGAGCAGTTCTTC. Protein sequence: CASSQPGTGKGEQFF.

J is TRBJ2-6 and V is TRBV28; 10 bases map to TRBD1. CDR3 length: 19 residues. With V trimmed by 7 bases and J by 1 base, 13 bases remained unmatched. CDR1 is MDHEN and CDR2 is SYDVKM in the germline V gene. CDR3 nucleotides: TGTGCCAGCACCACCGGGTGGAGGACAGGGGGATCTGGGGCCAACGTCCTGACTTTC. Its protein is CASTTGWRTGGSGANVLTF.

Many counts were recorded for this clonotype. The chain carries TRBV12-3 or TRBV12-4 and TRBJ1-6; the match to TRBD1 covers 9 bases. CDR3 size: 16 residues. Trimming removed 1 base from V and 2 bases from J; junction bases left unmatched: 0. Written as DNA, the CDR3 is TGTGCCAGCAGTTTAGGACAGGGGGCCTATAATTCACCCCTCCACTTT. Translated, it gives CASSLGQGAYNSPLHF.

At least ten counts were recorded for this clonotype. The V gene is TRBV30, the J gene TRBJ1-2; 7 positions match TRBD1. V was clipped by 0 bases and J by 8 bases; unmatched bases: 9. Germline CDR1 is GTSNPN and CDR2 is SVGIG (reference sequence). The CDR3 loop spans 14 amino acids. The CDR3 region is CAWSVPWQGEGYTF. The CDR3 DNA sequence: TGTGCCTGGAGTGTCCCTTGGCAGGGGGAAGGCTACACCTTC.

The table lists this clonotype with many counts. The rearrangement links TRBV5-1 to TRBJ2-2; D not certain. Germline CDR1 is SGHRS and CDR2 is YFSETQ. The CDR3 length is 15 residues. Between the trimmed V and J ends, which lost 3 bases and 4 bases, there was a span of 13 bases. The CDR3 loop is CASSWSAGPTGELFF. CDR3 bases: TGCGCCAGCAGCTGGAGTGCTGGACCCACCGGGGAGCTGTTTTTT.

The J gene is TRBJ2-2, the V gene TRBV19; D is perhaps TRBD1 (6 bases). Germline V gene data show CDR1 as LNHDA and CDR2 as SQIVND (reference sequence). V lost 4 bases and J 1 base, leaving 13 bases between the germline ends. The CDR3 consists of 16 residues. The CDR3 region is CASSTRGRGNTGELFF. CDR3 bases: TGTGCCAGTAGTACGCGAGGCAGGGGGAACACCGGGGAGCTGTTTTTT.